This T cell receptor (beta chain) was retrieved from a study of blood T cell repertoires in COVID-19. Study processing details: Amplifying reference gene primers gave estimates of nucleated cell counts. Measured with immunoSEQ multiplex PCR; TCRdb has only the in-frame clones, and not every one. The V and J calls and clone size are taken from that table; D and trimming were inferred from the DNA. The data show about 120,000 clones, with over 70% seen just once and 30% held by the top ten. CDR3 size: 10 residues. Germline CDR1 reads SQVTM; CDR2 reads ANQGSEA. Trimming took 6 bases from V and 13 from J; bases not matched to a gene: 8.

The rearrangement uses TRBV29-1 and TRBJ1-1; 7 positions match TRBD1. This clonotype originated in a woman aged 70-85 years with acute or convalescent COVID-19. Sequencing was performed on peripheral blood. In DNA form, the CDR3 reads TGCAGCGTCGCCCAGGGGGTCGATTTCTTT. This encodes CSVAQGVDFF.